The T cell receptor beta chain described here comes from a study of blood T cell repertoires in COVID-19. The CDR3 runs 14 residues. CDR1 LNHDA and CDR2 SQIVND come from the germline V gene (reference sequence). V lost 8 bases, J lost 7 bases, and 11 bases stayed unmatched. Libraries were prepared by immunoSEQ multiplex PCR; TCRdb keeps only in-frame clonotypes and omits some of them. The sample contains over 15,000 clones, 80% to 90% of which appear only once. The chain combines TRBV19 with TRBJ2-1, with 7 bases aligning to TRBD1. The material sequenced was peripheral blood. The sequence was collected from a man between 65 and 85 years old in a cohort sampled during active COVID-19. The CDR3 DNA sequence: TGTGCCAGTGGAGGAAGGGGGCTGATTAATGAGCAGTTCTTC. Its translation: CASGGRGLINEQFF.